The 31 T cell receptor beta chains reported below all come from one sample, sequenced in a study of brain T cells in children with intractable seizures. Assay: immunoSEQ multiplex PCR; the TCRdb copy retains only in-frame clones and omits some. The sample has about 340,000 clones, over 85% seen once. Regarding time point: blood from clinic visit 5 months post-surgery; TSC patient then seizure free. Sequencing was performed on peripheral blood, taken about 5 months after surgery. These receptor sequences come from a boy younger than two with tuberous sclerosis and intractable seizures.

This chain connects TRBV5-1 to TRBJ2-7; 11 bases map to TRBD1. Germline CDR1 SGHRS, CDR2 YFSETQ. V shed 7 bases and J 5 bases; nucleotides not matched to a gene: 8. The CDR3 runs 14 residues. CDR3 region: CASRTGGKSHEQYF. The CDR3, as DNA: TGCGCCAGCCGGACAGGGGGCAAATCCCACGAGCAGTACTTC.

The chain joins TRBV15 to TRBJ2-7; possibly TRBD2 for D (5 bases). Germline CDR1 is LNHNV and CDR2 is YYDKDF (reference sequence). This CDR3 contains 14 residues. Trimming pared 0 bases from V and 3 bases from J, leaving 9 bases between. CDR3 DNA: TGTGCCACCAGCAGAGATTTAACTAGCTACGAGCAGTACTTC. Amino acid sequence: CATSRDLTSYEQYF.

This chain joins TRBV12-5 and TRBJ2-5; D may be TRBD2 (5 bases). Per germline, CDR1 LGHNT and CDR2 FRNRAP. The length of the CDR3 is 17 residues. V was shortened by 2 bases and J by 5 bases, with 21 bases between the two germline ends. In DNA form, the CDR3 reads TGTGCTAGTGGTTTGCGCCGGACGGGGAGTTCGACGGAGACCCAGTACTTC. Translation gives CASGLRRTGSSTETQYF.

The chain combines TRBV9 with TRBJ2-2, with 8 bases lining up with TRBD2. The CDR3 loop spans 16 amino acids. J was trimmed by 0 bases and V by 4 bases; bases with no gene match: 5. Germline CDR1 and CDR2: SGDLS and YYNGEE. CDR3 DNA: TGTGCCAGCAGCATCGGGACTAGGGCGAACACCGGGGAGCTGTTTTTT. It codes for CASSIGTRANTGELFF.

V usage is TRBV30 and J usage is TRBJ2-7, with D tentatively TRBD2 (6 bases). Germline assignment: CDR1 GTSNPN and CDR2 SVGIG (reference sequence). The germline V and J ends were trimmed by 5 bases and 4 bases, with 12 bases remaining between them. This CDR3 contains 12 residues. CDR3 region: CAWERVGYEQYF. Written as DNA, the CDR3 is TGTGCCTGGGAGCGGGTCGGGTACGAGCAGTACTTC. The whole variable domain, remainder taken from reference TRBV30 and TRBJ2-7, is SQTIHQWPATLVQPVGSPLSLECTVEGTSNPNLYWYRQAAGRGLQLLFYSVGIGQISSEVPQNLSASRPQDRQFILSSKKLLLSDSGFYLCAWERVGYEQYFGPGTRLTVT.

As for this clone: Other DNA sequences in this specimen translate into the identical CDR3. The gene calls are TRBV20-1 and TRBJ2-3; D ambiguous. The germline CDR1 and CDR2 sequences are DFQATT and SNEGSKA (reference sequence). The ends were cut back, 6 bases at V and 4 bases at J, with 8 bases in the middle. The CDR3 sequence is 11 residues long. In DNA, the CDR3 is TGCAGTGCCCGGCAAGCAGATACGCAGTATTTT. Translation: CSARQADTQYF.

A single count supports this clone. The chain couples TRBV30 to TRBJ1-4; D perhaps matches TRBD1 (5 bases). V lost 3 bases and J 7 bases, leaving 12 bases between the germline ends. The V gene's germline CDR1 is GTSNPN and CDR2 SVGIG (reference sequence). This CDR3 has 13 residues. This CDR3 reads CAWSVRAREKLFF. The CDR3 bases are TGTGCCTGGAGCGTCAGGGCGCGTGAAAAACTGTTTTTT. Full variable domain (remainder filled in from reference TRBV30 and TRBJ1-4): SQTIHQWPATLVQPVGSPLSLECTVEGTSNPNLYWYRQAAGRGLQLLFYSVGIGQISSEVPQNLSASRPQDRQFILSSKKLLLSDSGFYLCAWSVRAREKLFFGSGTQLSVL.

This chain connects TRBV5-1 to TRBJ2-1, with unresolved D. The CDR3 contains 14 residues. Germline assignment: CDR1 SGHRS and CDR2 YFSETQ. V gave up 0 bases and J gave up 7 bases, with 11 bases separating them. The CDR3 DNA sequence: TGCGCCAGCAGCTTGGGGGAAAACCCTAATGAGCAGTTCTTC. It is translated as CASSLGENPNEQFF.

This clone has a single count. The CDR3 protein is CASIDSSTNEKLFF. The CDR3 bases are TGTGCCAGCATCGACAGTTCAACTAATGAAAAACTGTTTTTT. The chain recombines TRBV5-6 with TRBJ1-4; possible D gene TRBD1, 5 bases. The CDR3 extends over 14 amino acids. CDR1 SGHDT and CDR2 YYEEEE come from the germline V gene. Deletions cut 6 bases from V and 0 bases from J, with 9 bases between.

The V and J genes are TRBV30 and TRBJ1-1; no reliable D call. Germline-derived CDR1 and CDR2 are GTSNPN and SVGIG (reference sequence). The CDR3 length is 11 residues. With 3 bases removed from V and 2 bases from J, the gap between germline ends came to 4 bases. CDR3 protein: CAWRENTEAFF. CDR3 coding DNA: TGTGCCTGGAGAGAAAACACTGAAGCTTTCTTT.

The genes are TRBV25-1 and TRBJ1-2; unclear D gene. V lost 9 bases, J lost 3 bases, and 11 bases lay in between. The CDR3 is 12 amino acids. Germline CDR1 and CDR2: MGHDK and SYGVNS. This CDR3 is CASASVDYGYTF. Here the CDR3 DNA reads TGTGCCAGTGCCTCGGTAGACTATGGCTACACCTTC.

The chain joins TRBV6-2 or TRBV6-3 to TRBJ1-5; TRBD1 matches 9 bases. This CDR3 spans 16 amino acids. V trimming: 3 bases; J trimming: 3 bases; junction bases outside the gene matches: 6. Germline CDR1 and CDR2: MNHEY and SVGEGT. CDR3 coding DNA: TGTGCCAGCAGTTATTCAGGGACAGGGAACAATCAGCCCCAGCATTTT. Protein product: CASSYSGTGNNQPQHF.

The chain recombines TRBV6-6 with TRBJ2-5; weak D call: TRBD2 (5 bases). V lost 2 bases, J lost 5 bases, and 9 bases lay in between. Germline-derived CDR1 and CDR2 are MNHNY and SVGAGI (reference sequence). This CDR3 is 13 amino acids long. CDR3 in amino acids: CASSYRWRETQYF. As DNA, the CDR3 is TGTGCCAGCAGTTACAGGTGGAGGGAGACCCAGTACTTC.

This chain joins TRBV5-5 and TRBJ2-7, with a weak D call TRBD2 (5 bases). Germline V gives CDR1 SGHKS, CDR2 YYEKEE (reference sequence). The CDR3 has 17 residues. The V end was cut by 4 bases, the J end by 0 bases, with 20 bases between. The CDR3 region is CASSSAPGKALSYEQYF. CDR3 sequence (DNA): TGTGCCAGCAGCAGCGCTCCCGGGAAGGCGCTCTCCTACGAGCAGTACTTC. Using reference TRBV5-5 and TRBJ2-7 for the parts outside the CDR3, the full variable domain is DAGVTQSPTHLIKTRGQQVTLRCSPISGHKSVSWYQQVLGQGPQFIFQYYEKEERGRGNFPDRFSARQFPNYSSELNVNALLLGDSALYLCASSSAPGKALSYEQYFGPGTRLTVT.

The V and J genes are TRBV6-5 and TRBJ1-5; D perhaps matches TRBD1 (6 bases). CDR3 length: 14 residues. Between the trimmed V and J ends, which lost 8 bases and 4 bases, there was a span of 15 bases. CDR1 is MNHEY, CDR2 SVGAGI, per germline. CDR3: CASWEQGGNQPQHF. CDR3 bases: TGTGCCAGCTGGGAACAGGGAGGGAATCAGCCCCAGCATTTT.

The chain has TRBV29-1 and TRBJ2-2; a weak D match, TRBD1 (6 bases). Trimming took off 2 bases at V and 4 bases at J, with 11 bases between the two ends. Germline CDR1 SQVTM, CDR2 ANQGSEA. The CDR3 length is 14 residues. The CDR3 loop is CSVETGQSTGELFF. The CDR3 DNA reads TGCAGCGTTGAAACCGGACAGAGCACCGGGGAGCTGTTTTTT.

J is TRBJ2-3 and V is TRBV6-6, with D possibly being TRBD1 or TRBD2 (5 bases each). The CDR3 is made up of 13 amino acids. Trimming took 5 bases from V and 6 from J, leaving 12 bases between them. Germline CDR1 is MNHNY and CDR2 is SVGAGI (reference sequence). The CDR3 here is CASSRGVVDTQYF. CDR3 in DNA: TGTGCCAGCAGTCGAGGGGTAGTCGATACGCAGTATTTT.

The chain links TRBV6-2 or TRBV6-3 to TRBJ2-3; perhaps D is TRBD1 or TRBD2 (5 bases each). V lost 2 bases and J 4 bases, leaving 19 bases between the germline ends. The CDR3 sequence is 17 residues long. The V gene's germline CDR1 is MNHEY and CDR2 SVGEGT. The CDR3 DNA reads as TGTGCCAGCAGTTACGAACCCATGAGGGGAACTTCAGATACGCAGTATTTT. It is translated as CASSYEPMRGTSDTQYF.

The V and J genes are TRBV18 and TRBJ1-2; 10 bases are shared with TRBD1. CDR1 is KGHSH and CDR2 is LQKENI in the germline V gene. Germline trimming cut 2 bases from V and 8 bases from J; bases unmatched to any gene: 8. The CDR3 runs 15 residues. CDR3 sequence reads: CASSPSGQGINGYTF. Written as DNA, the CDR3 is TGTGCCAGCTCACCATCGGGACAGGGGATAAACGGCTACACCTTC. The whole variable domain, remainder taken from reference TRBV18 and TRBJ1-2, is NAGVMQNPRHLVRRRGQEARLRCSPMKGHSHVYWYRQLPEEGLKFMVYLQKENIIDESGMPKERFSAEFPKEGPSILRIQQVVRGDSAAYFCASSPSGQGINGYTFGSGTRLTVV.

The chain employs TRBV2 and TRBJ1-2; 10 bases are shared with TRBD1. Germline lookup yields CDR1 SNHLY and CDR2 FYNNEI. The CDR3 extends over 14 amino acids. The junction had 11 bases not matched to a gene; V was cut back by 8 bases and J by 8 bases. Written as DNA, the CDR3 is TGTGCCAGCCCTCCCCCGGGACAGGGGAGAGGCTACACCTTC. Protein sequence: CASPPPGQGRGYTF.

The sample holds one count of this clone. This chain links TRBV28 with TRBJ2-3; a possible D gene is TRBD1 (5 bases). V was clipped by 7 bases and J by 2 bases, with 19 bases between them. CDR1 MDHEN and CDR2 SYDVKM come from the germline V gene. The CDR3 loop spans 16 amino acids. CDR3 bases: TGTGCCAGCACCCCAGCCGGACATCGCCTCACAGATACGCAGTATTTT. Translating gives CASTPAGHRLTDTQYF.

The chain combines TRBV27 with TRBJ2-5; 10 nucleotides agree with TRBD2. The trim removed 8 bases at V and 5 bases at J, leaving 17 bases unmatched. The CDR3 length is 17 residues. In germline, CDR1 is MNHEY, CDR2 SMNVEV (reference sequence). The CDR3 region has the DNA TGTGCCAGCGGGGACTTGAAGCGGGGGGGTCCCTTGGAGACCCAGTACTTC. Its translation is CASGDLKRGGPLETQYF.

This clone appeared a single time. The CDR3 region has the DNA TGTGCCAGCAGCGCAGAAGGGGCCGTGGGCACAGATACGCAGTATTTT. Translation gives CASSAEGAVGTDTQYF. The chain couples TRBV7-2 to TRBJ2-3; weak D call: TRBD1 (5 bases). CDR1 is SGHTA and CDR2 is FQGNSA in the germline V gene. V gave up 5 bases and J gave up 1 base, with 16 bases separating them. The CDR3 covers 16 residues.

The genes are TRBV7-2 and TRBJ2-1, with D unclear. The CDR3 contains 14 residues. Germline V CDR1 and CDR2: SGHTA, FQGNSA. Deletions cut 6 bases from V and 2 bases from J, with 11 bases between. The CDR3 DNA is TGTGCCAGCAGGTTACCCCAGGCCTACAATGAGCAGTTCTTC. This translates into CASRLPQAYNEQFF.

The chain recombines TRBV18 with TRBJ1-6, with D possibly TRBD1 on 5 matching bases. Deletions cut 0 bases from V and 8 bases from J, with 5 bases between. The germline CDR1 and CDR2 sequences are KGHSH and LQKENI. The length of the CDR3 is 13 residues. This CDR3 is CASSPPTDSPLHF. DNA for the CDR3: TGTGCCAGCTCACCACCGACAGATTCACCCCTCCACTTT. Complete variable domain (other parts from reference TRBV18 and TRBJ1-6): NAGVMQNPRHLVRRRGQEARLRCSPMKGHSHVYWYRQLPEEGLKFMVYLQKENIIDESGMPKERFSAEFPKEGPSILRIQQVVRGDSAAYFCASSPPTDSPLHFGNGTRLTVT.

This chain links TRBV2 with TRBJ1-2, with D hard to call. The germline V gene has CDR1 SNHLY and CDR2 FYNNEI. The V end was cut by 5 bases, the J end by 8 bases, with 21 bases between. CDR3 length: 15 residues. The CDR3 spells CASSYEQTRERGYTF. The CDR3 nucleotides read TGTGCCAGCAGTTACGAACAGACGAGGGAACGGGGCTACACCTTC.

This clone has a single count. The J gene is TRBJ1-2, the V gene TRBV5-4; maybe TRBD1 (5 bases). Trimming took 3 bases from V and 2 from J, leaving 14 bases between them. The CDR3 has 15 amino acids. Germline V gives CDR1 SGHNT, CDR2 YYREEE (reference sequence). The CDR3 loop is CASSSFTTENYGYTF. As DNA, the CDR3 is TGTGCCAGCAGCTCATTCACGACAGAGAACTATGGCTACACCTTC.

The rearrangement links TRBV10-2 to TRBJ2-3, with 9 bases aligning to TRBD1. The V gene end was trimmed by 8 bases and the J gene end by 2 bases; junction bases not matched to a gene: 11. Looked up from germline, CDR1 is WSHSY and CDR2 is SAAADI. The CDR3 has 16 residues. The CDR3 reads CASSPQDRGNTDTQYF. Written as DNA, the CDR3 is TGCGCCAGCTCACCCCAAGACAGGGGGAACACAGATACGCAGTATTTT.

The rearrangement joins TRBV5-1 to TRBJ1-1; D uncertain. The CDR3 loop spans 13 amino acids. Germline CDR1 and CDR2: SGHRS and YFSETQ. V lost 4 bases and J lost 3, with 10 bases in between. Written as DNA, the CDR3 is TGCGCCAGCAGCCTGGAGCAGCACACTGAAGCTTTCTTT. Translated: CASSLEQHTEAFF.

The chain is built from TRBV3-1 (or the pseudogene TRBV3-2) and TRBJ2-7, with D perhaps TRBD2 (5 bases). V shed 0 bases and J shed 1 base, with 10 bases lying between them. The CDR3 covers 15 residues. Germline lookup yields CDR1 LGHDT and CDR2 YNNKEL (reference sequence). The CDR3 spells CASSQDGPGSYEQYF. The CDR3 nucleotides are TGTGCCAGCAGCCAAGACGGCCCGGGGTCCTACGAGCAGTACTTC.

This chain joins TRBV7-6 and TRBJ2-3; D is uncertain. CDR1 is SGHVS, CDR2 FNYEAQ, per germline. The CDR3 consists of 12 residues. The V end lost 5 bases, the J end lost 2 bases, and 5 bases lay between the germline ends. CDR3 bases: TGTGCCAGCAGCAACATCACAGATACGCAGTATTTT. Protein product: CASSNITDTQYF. Supplemented by reference TRBV7-6 and TRBJ2-3, the full variable domain reads GAGVSQSPRYKVTKRGQDVALRCDPISGHVSLYWYRQALGQGPEFLTYFNYEAQQDKSGLPNDRFSAERPEGSISTLTIQRTEQRDSAMYRCASSNITDTQYFGPGTRLTVL.